A single sample gave rise to the 19 T cell receptor beta chains below, sequenced in a study of cytomegalovirus exposure and HLA in healthy donors. Primers: 60 Vbeta forward and 13 Jbeta reverse. Assay: immunoSEQ multiplex PCR; the TCRdb copy retains only in-frame clones and omits some. The repertoire includes approximately 100,000 clones, approximately 73% of them detected once, and around a tenth sits in the top ten. Sequencing input: PBMCs. These receptors were taken from a woman aged 18-29 years in good health and CMV-seropositive.

On this clone itself: One end of the junction varies from germline; a read error may be responsible. The rearrangement joins TRBV7-7 to TRBJ1-5, with no clear D. The CDR3 loop spans 13 amino acids. Germline CDR1 is SSHAT and CDR2 is FNYEAQ (reference sequence). The CDR3 loop reads CASSLSLGQPQHF. The CDR3 bases are TGTGCTAGCAGCTTATCTCTCGGTCAGCCCCAGCATTTT.

The gene calls are TRBV6-1 and TRBJ2-1; D perhaps matches TRBD1 (5 bases). The CDR3 contains 14 residues. Germline V lookup: CDR1 MNHNS, CDR2 SASEGT. V gave up 8 bases and J gave up 4 bases, with 15 bases separating them. For the CDR3, the DNA is TGTGCCAGCTCCTCTGACAGACTGTACAATGAGCAGTTCTTC. Translated: CASSSDRLYNEQFF.

The sample holds one count of this clone. The V gene is TRBV10-1, the J gene TRBJ2-1, with a weak D call TRBD2 (5 bases). Trimming took off 4 bases at V and 2 bases at J, with 12 bases between the two ends. CDR1 WNHNN and CDR2 SYGVQD come from the germline V gene (reference sequence). This CDR3 has 15 residues. CDR3 coding DNA: TGCGCCAGCAGTGGGGTCGAGGGAACCTACAATGAGCAGTTCTTC. Its protein product is CASSGVEGTYNEQFF.

V usage is TRBV7-2 and J usage is TRBJ2-2; D may be TRBD1 (7 bases). The germline V gene encodes CDR1 SGHTA and CDR2 FQGNSA. Trimming removed 4 bases at V and 10 bases at J, with 22 bases between. There are 16 residues in the CDR3. The CDR3 reads CASSSRRGQIVEELFF. Here the CDR3 DNA reads TGTGCCAGCAGCTCCAGGAGGGGGCAAATAGTGGAGGAGCTGTTTTTT. Combining the CDR3 with reference TRBV7-2 and TRBJ2-2 gives the whole variable domain GAGVSQSPSNKVTEKGKDVELRCDPISGHTALYWYRQSLGQGLEFLIYFQGNSAPDKSGLPSDRFSAERTGGSVSTLTIQRTQQEDSAVYLCASSSRRGQIVEELFFGEGSRLTVL.

The chain uses TRBV19 and TRBJ1-2; tentative D call: TRBD1 (5 bases). V was pared by 5 bases and J by 8 bases, with 12 bases between. The CDR3 runs to 12 residues. CDR1 and CDR2 (germline): LNHDA, SQIVND (reference sequence). CDR3 in amino acids: CASSPLGGGYTF. CDR3 DNA sequence: TGTGCCAGTAGTCCTCTCGGGGGAGGCTACACCTTC.

The chain carries TRBV6-5 and TRBJ2-2; a possible D gene is TRBD1 (5 bases). The CDR3 extends over 14 amino acids. V shed 8 bases and J shed 5 bases, with 15 bases lying between them. Germline values: CDR1 MNHEY, CDR2 SVGAGI. The chain's CDR3 is CASGAGSKTGELFF. The CDR3 DNA reads TGTGCCAGCGGGGCAGGTAGTAAGACCGGGGAGCTGTTTTTT.

This chain connects TRBV19 to TRBJ1-1, with a possible D match to TRBD1 (5 bases). The CDR3 is 12 residues long. From germline, CDR1 is LNHDA and CDR2 SQIVND (reference sequence). V was cut by 4 bases and J by 10 bases, with 13 bases left in between. CDR3 nucleotide sequence: TGTGCCAGTAGTAGGAGAATGGGGGGAGCTTTCTTT. Translating gives CASSRRMGGAFF.

V gene TRBV4-3 combines with J gene TRBJ2-5, with 15 bases matching TRBD2. Germline CDR1 and CDR2: LGHNA and YSLEER. The CDR3 length is 17 residues. After removal of 4 bases from V and 2 bases from J, the junction contained 5 bases not matched to a gene. In nucleotides, the CDR3 is TGCGCCAGCAGCCTTGGACTAGCGGGAGGGGAACAAGAGACCCAGTACTTC. Amino acids: CASSLGLAGGEQETQYF.

V usage is TRBV18 and J usage is TRBJ1-1; the D gene is possibly TRBD1 (5 bases). The ends were cut back, 5 bases at V and 1 base at J, with 8 bases in the middle. CDR1 and CDR2 from the germline V gene are KGHSH and LQKENI. The CDR3 length is 13 residues. CDR3 loop: CASSDQGNTEAFF. The CDR3 nucleotides read TGTGCCAGCTCAGACCAGGGGAACACTGAAGCTTTCTTT.

This chain links TRBV27 with TRBJ1-4; TRBD1 is a possible D gene (5 bases). The CDR3 has 13 amino acids. V was shortened by 7 bases and J by 13 bases, with 19 bases between the two germline ends. CDR1 is MNHEY and CDR2 is SMNVEV in the germline V gene (reference sequence). The CDR3 region is CASKSSNYGGLFF. CDR3 nucleotides: TGTGCCAGCAAAAGTAGCAACTACGGGGGACTGTTTTTT.

This chain uses TRBV19 with TRBJ1-1; D may be TRBD1 (5 bases). This CDR3 contains 13 residues. Germline V lookup: CDR1 LNHDA, CDR2 SQIVND (reference sequence). V was shortened by 3 bases and J by 4 bases, with 9 bases between the two germline ends. The CDR3 DNA follows: TGTGCCAGTAGTATCCCCGGGGGCACTGAAGCTTTCTTT. Protein sequence: CASSIPGGTEAFF.

The rearrangement uses TRBV5-1 and TRBJ1-5, with TRBD1 matching over 8 bases. V trimming: 4 bases; J trimming: 2 bases; junction bases outside the gene matches: 2. Germline V CDR1 and CDR2: SGHRS, YFSETQ. The CDR3 consists of 14 residues. CDR3 bases: TGCGCCAGCAGCCAGACAGGGGGCAATCAGCCCCAGCATTTT. It is translated as CASSQTGGNQPQHF.

The V call is TRBV5-4, the J call TRBJ2-4; 8 nucleotides match TRBD2. The CDR3 has 16 amino acids. The J segment lost 0 bases and the V segment lost 6 bases, leaving 8 bases of the junction unmatched. Germline V lookup: CDR1 SGHNT, CDR2 YYREEE (reference sequence). This CDR3 is CASNPGGALAKNIQYF. In DNA form, the CDR3 reads TGTGCCAGCAACCCCGGGGGGGCCTTAGCCAAAAACATTCAGTACTTC.

This clone was detected only once. J is TRBJ1-2 and V is TRBV18, with 9 bases lining up with TRBD1. Germline CDR1 and CDR2: KGHSH and LQKENI. Germline trimming cut 6 bases from V and 7 bases from J; bases unmatched to any gene: 9. This CDR3 has 14 residues. CDR3 residues: CASSFGQGMSGYTF. The CDR3 nucleotides are TGTGCCAGCTCCTTCGGACAGGGGATGAGTGGCTACACCTTC.

V gene TRBV6-6 combines with J gene TRBJ2-1, with 8 positions matching TRBD1. V was clipped by 7 bases and J by 4 bases; unmatched bases: 12. This CDR3 is 16 amino acids long. The germline V gene encodes CDR1 MNHNY and CDR2 SVGAGI (reference sequence). The CDR3 sequence is CASTPVTGGIYNEQFF. As DNA, the CDR3 is TGTGCCAGCACTCCGGTAACAGGGGGAATTTACAATGAGCAGTTCTTC.

V usage is TRBV29-1 and J usage is TRBJ2-7; TRBD2 matches 9 bases. This CDR3 spans 13 amino acids. Looked up from germline, CDR1 is SQVTM and CDR2 is ANQGSEA. J was trimmed by 9 bases and V by 6 bases; bases with no gene match: 12. CDR3 nucleotides: TGCAGCGTATTAGCGGGAGTTTCATCGGGGCAGTACTTC. Amino acids: CSVLAGVSSGQYF.

The V and J genes are TRBV28 and TRBJ2-7; unclear D gene. Trimming left V 6 bases short and J 4 bases short, with 19 bases between. Germline assignment: CDR1 MDHEN and CDR2 SYDVKM. The CDR3 consists of 15 residues. Written as DNA, the CDR3 is TGTGCCAGCAGCGCAGCCGAGAGGCGATTTTACGAGCAGTACTTC. This gives the protein CASSAAERRFYEQYF.

The rearrangement joins TRBV4-1 to TRBJ2-7; D perhaps matches TRBD2 (5 bases). This CDR3 has 13 residues. Germline V gives CDR1 MGHRA, CDR2 YSYEKL. Trimming shortened V by 4 bases and J by 7 bases, and 14 bases separated the two germline ends. The CDR3 region has the DNA TGCGCCAGCAGCCTCCCGACCTCGGGGGAGCAGTACTTC. This translates into CASSLPTSGEQYF.

The chain employs TRBV10-3 and TRBJ1-1; tentative D call: TRBD1 (6 bases). Trimming removed 2 bases from V and 4 bases from J, with 11 bases in between. The CDR3 loop spans 14 amino acids. Germline V gene data show CDR1 as ENHRY and CDR2 as SYGVKD. The CDR3 region is CAISETGLGTEAFF. In DNA, the CDR3 is TGTGCCATCAGTGAGACAGGGTTGGGCACTGAAGCTTTCTTT.